Shown below are 4 T cell receptor beta chains from a single sample sequenced in a study of blood T cell repertoires in COVID-19. TCRdb's table, derived via immunoSEQ multiplex PCR, lists solely in-frame clones and lacks some. The sample shows 90,000 to 150,000 clones, roughly nine tenths of them seen only once. The sample taken for sequencing was peripheral blood. Receptors were obtained from a man aged 65-85 years who had recovered from COVID-19.

The chain recombines TRBV27 with TRBJ2-7, with 14 bases matching TRBD2. V lost 7 bases to trimming and J lost 2 bases; unmatched junction nucleotides: 19. CDR3 length equals 20 residues. CDR1 and CDR2 (germline): MNHEY, SMNVEV (reference sequence). The CDR3 region has the DNA TGTGCCAGCAATCCTCGACGGATCGGGACTAGCGGGAGCCCGACCTACGAGCAGTACTTC. Its translation is CASNPRRIGTSGSPTYEQYF.

The chain combines TRBV15 with TRBJ2-2; 11 bases fit TRBD2. Germline loops: CDR1 LNHNV, CDR2 YYDKDF (reference sequence). The CDR3 is 17 amino acids. V was clipped by 2 bases and J by 3 bases; unmatched bases: 5. The CDR3 loop reads CATSRPGTSGYTGELFF. CDR3 coding DNA: TGTGCCACCAGCAGACCCGGGACTAGCGGCTACACCGGGGAGCTGTTTTTT.

This chain links TRBV10-1 with TRBJ2-3; 12 nucleotides agree with TRBD2. Germline V lookup: CDR1 WNHNN, CDR2 SYGVQD (reference sequence). The CDR3 is 16 residues long. Trimming took 5 bases from V and 0 from J; bases not matched to a gene: 3. The CDR3 region is CASSSGLAGSTDTQYF. The CDR3 DNA is TGCGCCAGCAGTTCCGGACTAGCGGGGAGCACAGATACGCAGTATTTT.

V gene TRBV4-3 combines with J gene TRBJ2-5; 8 nucleotides match TRBD1. From germline, CDR1 is LGHNA and CDR2 YSLEER. The CDR3 is 15 residues long. V lost 4 bases to trimming and J lost 2 bases; unmatched junction nucleotides: 6. CDR3 nucleotide sequence: TGCGCCAGCAGCCGCCAGGACAGGGAGCAAGAGACCCAGTACTTC. It yields the protein CASSRQDREQETQYF.